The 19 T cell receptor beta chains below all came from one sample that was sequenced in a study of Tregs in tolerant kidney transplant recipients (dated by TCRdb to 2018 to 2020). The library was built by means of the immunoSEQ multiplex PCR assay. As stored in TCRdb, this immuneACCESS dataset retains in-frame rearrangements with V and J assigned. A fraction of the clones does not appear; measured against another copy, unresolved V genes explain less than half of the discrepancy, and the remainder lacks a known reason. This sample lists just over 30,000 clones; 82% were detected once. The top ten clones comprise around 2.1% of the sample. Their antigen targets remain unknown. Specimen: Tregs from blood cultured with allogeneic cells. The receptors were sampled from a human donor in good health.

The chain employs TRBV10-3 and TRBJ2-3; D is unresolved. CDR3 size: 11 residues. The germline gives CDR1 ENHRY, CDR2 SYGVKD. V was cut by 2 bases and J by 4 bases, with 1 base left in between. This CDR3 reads CAISEADTQYF. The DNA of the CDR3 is TGTGCCATCAGTGAGGCAGATACGCAGTATTTT.

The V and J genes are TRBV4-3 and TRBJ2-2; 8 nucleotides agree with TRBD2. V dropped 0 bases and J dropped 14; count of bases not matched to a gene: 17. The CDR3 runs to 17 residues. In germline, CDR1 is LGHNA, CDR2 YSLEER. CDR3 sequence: CASSQEGSGRGAGQLFF. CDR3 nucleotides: TGCGCCAGCAGCCAAGAAGGGTCGGGGCGGGGGGCTGGGCAACTGTTTTTT.

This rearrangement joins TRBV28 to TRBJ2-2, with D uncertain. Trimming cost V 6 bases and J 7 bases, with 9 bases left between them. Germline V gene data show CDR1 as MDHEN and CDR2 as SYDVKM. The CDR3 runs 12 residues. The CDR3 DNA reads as TGTGCCAGCAGATTCTCTGTCGGGGAGCTGTTTTTT. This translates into CASRFSVGELFF.

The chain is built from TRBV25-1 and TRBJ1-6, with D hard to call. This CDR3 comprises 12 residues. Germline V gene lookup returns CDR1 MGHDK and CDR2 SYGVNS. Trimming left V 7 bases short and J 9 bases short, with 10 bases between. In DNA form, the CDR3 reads TGTGCCAGCACCCGTTCGGGTTCACCCCTCCACTTT. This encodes CASTRSGSPLHF.

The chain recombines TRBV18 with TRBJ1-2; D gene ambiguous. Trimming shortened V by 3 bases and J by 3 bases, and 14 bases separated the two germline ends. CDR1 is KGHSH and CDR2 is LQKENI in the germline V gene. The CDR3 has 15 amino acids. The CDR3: CASSPIVGWDYGYTF. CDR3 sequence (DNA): TGTGCCAGCTCACCCATCGTAGGGTGGGACTATGGCTACACCTTC. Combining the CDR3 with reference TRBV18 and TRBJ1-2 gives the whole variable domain NAGVMQNPRHLVRRRGQEARLRCSPMKGHSHVYWYRQLPEEGLKFMVYLQKENIIDESGMPKERFSAEFPKEGPSILRIQQVVRGDSAAYFCASSPIVGWDYGYTFGSGTRLTVV.

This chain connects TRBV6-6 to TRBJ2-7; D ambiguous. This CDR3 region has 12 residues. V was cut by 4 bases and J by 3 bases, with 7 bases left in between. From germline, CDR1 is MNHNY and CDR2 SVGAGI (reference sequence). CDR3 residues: CASSFLFYEQYF. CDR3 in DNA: TGTGCCAGCAGTTTTTTATTCTACGAGCAGTACTTC.

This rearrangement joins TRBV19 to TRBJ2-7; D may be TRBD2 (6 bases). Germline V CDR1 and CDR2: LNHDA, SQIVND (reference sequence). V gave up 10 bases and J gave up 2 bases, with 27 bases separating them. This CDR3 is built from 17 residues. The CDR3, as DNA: TGTGCCAATCAAACTTCGGAGGGGAACAGGCTTACCTACGAGCAGTACTTC. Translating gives CANQTSEGNRLTYEQYF.

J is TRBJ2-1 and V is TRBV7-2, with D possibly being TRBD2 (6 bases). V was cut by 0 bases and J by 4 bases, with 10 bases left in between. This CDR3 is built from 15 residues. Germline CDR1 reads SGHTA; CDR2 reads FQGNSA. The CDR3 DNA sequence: TGTGCCAGCAGCTTAGCGGGGGGAACGTACAATGAGCAGTTCTTC. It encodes CASSLAGGTYNEQFF.

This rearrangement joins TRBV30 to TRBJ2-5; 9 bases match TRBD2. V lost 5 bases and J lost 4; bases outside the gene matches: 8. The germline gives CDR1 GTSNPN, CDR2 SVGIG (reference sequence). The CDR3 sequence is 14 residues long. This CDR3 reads CAWARGGLRETQYF. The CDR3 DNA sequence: TGTGCCTGGGCGCGGGGGGGGTTGCGAGAGACCCAGTACTTC.

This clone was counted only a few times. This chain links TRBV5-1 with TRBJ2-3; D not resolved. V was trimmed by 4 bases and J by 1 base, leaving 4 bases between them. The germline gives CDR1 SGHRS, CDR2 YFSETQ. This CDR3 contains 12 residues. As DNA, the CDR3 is TGCGCCAGCAGCAGCGGCACAGATACGCAGTATTTT. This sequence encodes CASSSGTDTQYF. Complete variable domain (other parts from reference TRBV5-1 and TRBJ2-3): KAGVTQTPRYLIKTRGQQVTLSCSPISGHRSVSWYQQTPGQGLQFLFEYFSETQRNKGNFPGRFSGRQFSNSRSEMNVSTLELGDSALYLCASSSGTDTQYFGPGTRLTVL.

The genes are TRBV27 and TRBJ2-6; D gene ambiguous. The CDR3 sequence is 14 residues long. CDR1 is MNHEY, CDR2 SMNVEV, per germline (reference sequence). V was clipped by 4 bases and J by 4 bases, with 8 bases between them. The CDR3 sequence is CASSSAGGANVLTF. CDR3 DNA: TGTGCCAGCAGTTCCGCCGGCGGGGCCAACGTCCTGACTTTC.

For the CDR3, the DNA is TGTGCCAGTAGTCCAAACTCCGGGCGGGGGGGCGCAGATACGCAGTATTTT. Translating gives CASSPNSGRGGADTQYF. The gene calls are TRBV19 and TRBJ2-3, with 9 nucleotides matching TRBD2. Trimming at V came to 5 bases and at J to 4 bases, leaving 13 bases not matched to a gene. Germline V gene sequence: CDR1 LNHDA, CDR2 SQIVND (reference sequence). The CDR3 contains 17 residues. Drawing the rest from reference TRBV19 and TRBJ2-3, the complete variable domain is DGGITQSPKYLFRKEGQNVTLSCEQNLNHDAMYWYRQDPGQGLRLIYYSQIVNDFQKGDIAEGYSVSREKKESFPLTVTSAQKNPTAFYLCASSPNSGRGGADTQYFGPGTRLTVL.

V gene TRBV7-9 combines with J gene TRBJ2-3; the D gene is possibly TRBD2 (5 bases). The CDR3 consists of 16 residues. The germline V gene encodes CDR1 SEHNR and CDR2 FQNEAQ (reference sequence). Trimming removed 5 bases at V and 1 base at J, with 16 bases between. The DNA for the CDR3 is TGTGCCAGCAGCCCGACCGGGCCAGCGGGCACAGATACGCAGTATTTT. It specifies CASSPTGPAGTDTQYF. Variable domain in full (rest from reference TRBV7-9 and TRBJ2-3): DTGVSQNPRHKITKRGQNVTFRCDPISEHNRLYWYRQTLGQGPEFLTYFQNEAQLEKSRLLSDRFSAERPKGSFSTLEIQRTEQGDSAMYLCASSPTGPAGTDTQYFGPGTRLTVL.

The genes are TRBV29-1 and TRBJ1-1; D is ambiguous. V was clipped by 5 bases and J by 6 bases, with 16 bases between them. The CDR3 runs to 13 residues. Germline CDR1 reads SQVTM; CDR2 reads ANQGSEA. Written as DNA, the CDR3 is TGCAGCGTTAGATGGCCGGCGACGGCTGAAGCTTTCTTT. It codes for CSVRWPATAEAFF.

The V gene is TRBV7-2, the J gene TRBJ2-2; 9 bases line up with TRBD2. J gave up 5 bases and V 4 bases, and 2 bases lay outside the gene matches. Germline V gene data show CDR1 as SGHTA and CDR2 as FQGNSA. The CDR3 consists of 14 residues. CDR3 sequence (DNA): TGTGCCAGCAGCTCCCTAGCGGGAACCGGGGAGCTGTTTTTT. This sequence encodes CASSSLAGTGELFF.

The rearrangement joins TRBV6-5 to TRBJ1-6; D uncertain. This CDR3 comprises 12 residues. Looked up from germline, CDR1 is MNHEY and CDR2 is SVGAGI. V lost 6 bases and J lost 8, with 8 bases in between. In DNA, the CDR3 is TGTGCCAGCAGAACCGGGGATTCACCCCTCCACTTT. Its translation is CASRTGDSPLHF.

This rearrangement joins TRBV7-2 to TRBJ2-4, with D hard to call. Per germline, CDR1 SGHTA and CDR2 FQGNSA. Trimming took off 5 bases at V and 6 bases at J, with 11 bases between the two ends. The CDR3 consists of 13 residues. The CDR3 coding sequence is TGTGCCAGCAGCCTCCAGCTGGGAAACATTCAGTACTTC. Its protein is CASSLQLGNIQYF.

In nucleotides, the CDR3 is TGCGCCAGCAGCTTTAGAGGCCCAGCCTACGAGCAGTACTTC. Encoded protein: CASSFRGPAYEQYF. V gene TRBV5-1 combines with J gene TRBJ2-7, with D unclear. Germline V gene sequence: CDR1 SGHRS, CDR2 YFSETQ. Trimming shortened V by 2 bases and J by 2 bases, and 11 bases separated the two germline ends. The CDR3 covers 14 residues.

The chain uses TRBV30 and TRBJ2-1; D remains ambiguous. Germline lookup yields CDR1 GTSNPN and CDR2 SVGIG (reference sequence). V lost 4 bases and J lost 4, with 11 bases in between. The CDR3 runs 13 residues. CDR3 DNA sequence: TGTGCCTGGACCCGAGGAGCTTACAATGAGCAGTTCTTC. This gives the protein CAWTRGAYNEQFF.